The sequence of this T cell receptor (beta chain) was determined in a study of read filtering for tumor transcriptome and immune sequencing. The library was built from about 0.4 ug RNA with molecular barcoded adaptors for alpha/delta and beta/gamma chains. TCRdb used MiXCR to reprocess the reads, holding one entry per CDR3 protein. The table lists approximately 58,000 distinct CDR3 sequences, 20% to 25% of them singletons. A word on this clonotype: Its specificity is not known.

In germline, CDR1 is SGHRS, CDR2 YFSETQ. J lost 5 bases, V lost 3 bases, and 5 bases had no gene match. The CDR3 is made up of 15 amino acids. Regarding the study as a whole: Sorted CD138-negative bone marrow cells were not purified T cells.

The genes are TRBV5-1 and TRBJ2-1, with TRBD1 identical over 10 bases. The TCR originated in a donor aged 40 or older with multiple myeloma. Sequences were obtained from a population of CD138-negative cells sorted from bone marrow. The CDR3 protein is CASSSGGTGDNEQFF. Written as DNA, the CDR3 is TGCGCCAGCAGCTCCGGGGGGACAGGGGACAATGAGCAGTTCTTC.